These 28 T cell receptor beta chains were all obtained from the same sample, sequenced in a study of blood T cell repertoires in COVID-19. Profiled with immunoSEQ multiplex PCR; TCRdb holds only in-frame clones, not every one. The table records about 390,000 clones, around 87% of them present only once. The material sequenced was peripheral blood. The receptor set was obtained from a woman aged 55-70 years with COVID-19, enrolled during active disease.

This chain uses TRBV7-8 with TRBJ1-6; D possibly corresponds to TRBD1 (5 bases). The germline gives CDR1 SGHVS, CDR2 FQNEAQ. The length of the CDR3 is 18 residues. Trimming cost V 0 bases and J 0 bases, with 12 bases left between them. The CDR3 DNA sequence: TGTGCCAGCAGCTTAGCGGGGGGGATAAGCTCCTATAATTCACCCCTCCACTTT. It translates to CASSLAGGISSYNSPLHF.

This clone was observed a single time. This chain links TRBV11-2 with TRBJ2-7; D gene uncertain. CDR3 size: 14 residues. V shed 2 bases and J shed 3 bases, with 11 bases lying between them. Germline CDR1 and CDR2: SGHAT and FQNNGV. The CDR3 spells CASSLRSLYYEQYF. The CDR3 DNA follows: TGTGCCAGCAGCTTACGGAGTCTTTACTACGAGCAGTACTTC. Full variable domain (remainder filled in from reference TRBV11-2 and TRBJ2-7): EAGVAQSPRYKIIEKRQSVAFWCNPISGHATLYWYQQILGQGPKLLIQFQNNGVVDDSQLPKDRFSAERLKGVDSTLKIQPAKLEDSAVYLCASSLRSLYYEQYFGPGTRLTVT.

Written as DNA, the CDR3 is TGTGCCAGCAGCTACTCTGGACAGGGGGCGCTGAACGAGCAGTACTTC. Translating it yields CASSYSGQGALNEQYF. The V gene is TRBV5-4, the J gene TRBJ2-7, with TRBD1 matching 11 bases. Germline CDR1 SGHNT, CDR2 YYREEE (reference sequence). Trimming removed 3 bases from V and 5 bases from J; junction bases left unmatched: 10. The CDR3 runs to 16 residues.

The chain couples TRBV3-1 (or the pseudogene TRBV3-2) to TRBJ2-5, with 10 bases lining up with TRBD2. The germline V gene has CDR1 LGHDT and CDR2 YNNKEL (reference sequence). The junction had 9 bases not matched to a gene; V was cut back by 3 bases and J by 5 bases. The CDR3 has 16 amino acids. The CDR3 DNA is TGTGCCAGCAGCCATTCTGGGACTAGCGCGTTCGAGACCCAGTACTTC. Protein product: CASSHSGTSAFETQYF.

This clone was counted between two and nine times. The chain couples TRBV6-5 to TRBJ1-1, with D tentatively TRBD1 (6 bases). V was clipped by 7 bases and J by 6 bases, with 15 bases between them. The germline V gene encodes CDR1 MNHEY and CDR2 SVGAGI. This CDR3 spans 13 amino acids. The CDR3 nucleotides read TGTGCCAGCATGTCCGGGACACCCGCTGAAGCTTTCTTT. This encodes CASMSGTPAEAFF.

The rearrangement links TRBV6-6 to TRBJ1-1; D gene uncertain. With 0 bases removed from V and 6 bases from J, the gap between germline ends came to 11 bases. The CDR3 sequence is 14 residues long. CDR1 and CDR2 from the germline V gene are MNHNY and SVGAGI (reference sequence). The CDR3 DNA reads as TGTGCCAGCAGTTACTCTGGTTCAGTCGCTGAAGCTTTCTTT. Protein product: CASSYSGSVAEAFF.

V is TRBV11-3 and J is TRBJ1-1, with a tentative D call TRBD1 (6 bases). CDR3 length: 15 residues. The germline V and J ends were trimmed by 5 bases and 4 bases, with 17 bases remaining between them. The germline CDR1 and CDR2 sequences are SGHNT and YENEEA. CDR3 in DNA: TGTGCCAGCAGCATAAAACAGGGTATTGCCACTGAAGCTTTCTTT. Its protein is CASSIKQGIATEAFF.

The rearrangement joins TRBV18 to TRBJ2-2, with D hard to call. Looked up from germline, CDR1 is KGHSH and CDR2 is LQKENI. Trimming stripped 1 base from V and 7 bases from J, with 4 bases between. This CDR3 contains 12 residues. In DNA, the CDR3 is TGTGCCAGCTCACCACTCGGCGGGGAGCTGTTTTTT. This gives the protein CASSPLGGELFF. Using reference TRBV18 and TRBJ2-2 for the parts outside the CDR3, the full variable domain is NAGVMQNPRHLVRRRGQEARLRCSPMKGHSHVYWYRQLPEEGLKFMVYLQKENIIDESGMPKERFSAEFPKEGPSILRIQQVVRGDSAAYFCASSPLGGELFFGEGSRLTVL.

The genes are TRBV9 and TRBJ2-4; D is possibly TRBD1 (8 bases). V lost 3 bases to trimming and J lost 8 bases, with 18 bases between them. CDR1 is SGDLS, CDR2 YYNGEE, per germline. CDR3 length: 15 amino acids. The CDR3 spells CASSDRTGRDDIQYF. The CDR3 coding sequence is TGTGCCAGCAGCGACCGGACAGGGAGGGATGACATTCAGTACTTC.

This chain links TRBV3-1 (or the pseudogene TRBV3-2) with TRBJ1-4, with D perhaps TRBD1 (5 bases). V was clipped by 6 bases and J by 8 bases, with 13 bases between them. The germline V gene has CDR1 LGHDT and CDR2 YNNKEL (reference sequence). This CDR3 has 13 amino acids. CDR3 bases: TGTGCCAGCAGGCCAGGGTTGGGGGAAAAACTGTTTTTT. Translated, it gives CASRPGLGEKLFF.

This clone was seen just once. This chain uses TRBV18 with TRBJ1-5; D remains unclear. V was cut by 2 bases and J by 9 bases, with 11 bases left in between. This CDR3 has 13 amino acids. Germline V lookup: CDR1 KGHSH, CDR2 LQKENI. CDR3 residues: CASSPTPDRPQHF. The CDR3 DNA follows: TGTGCCAGCTCACCAACCCCCGATAGGCCCCAGCATTTT. Combining the CDR3 with reference TRBV18 and TRBJ1-5 gives the whole variable domain NAGVMQNPRHLVRRRGQEARLRCSPMKGHSHVYWYRQLPEEGLKFMVYLQKENIIDESGMPKERFSAEFPKEGPSILRIQQVVRGDSAAYFCASSPTPDRPQHFGDGTRLSIL.

The chain couples TRBV4-1 to TRBJ2-3, with 8 bases fitting TRBD2. Germline loops: CDR1 MGHRA, CDR2 YSYEKL. The CDR3 is made up of 19 amino acids. V dropped 1 base and J dropped 1; count of bases not matched to a gene: 13. The DNA for the CDR3 is TGCGCCAGCAGCCAAGTGAGGGCGGGGGGCCCCTCTCGCACAGATACGCAGTATTTT. Translating gives CASSQVRAGGPSRTDTQYF.

This clone was detected once. The chain recombines TRBV9 with TRBJ1-1; D call uncertain. The CDR3 is made up of 14 amino acids. The ends were cut back, 0 bases at V and 1 base at J, with 7 bases in the middle. Germline values: CDR1 SGDLS, CDR2 YYNGEE. The CDR3 nucleotides are TGTGCCAGCAGCGTAGCGGCGGGGAACACTGAAGCTTTCTTT. Residues: CASSVAAGNTEAFF.

This clone was recorded once. The chain links TRBV13 to TRBJ2-7; TRBD1 might be the D (7 bases). The CDR3 sequence is 13 residues long. Germline V gives CDR1 PRHDT, CDR2 FYEKMQ (reference sequence). Trimming left V 8 bases short and J 1 base short, with 12 bases between. The chain's CDR3 is CASGSGGSYEQYF. The CDR3 bases are TGTGCCAGCGGTTCAGGGGGGTCCTACGAGCAGTACTTC.

The chain employs TRBV11-2 and TRBJ1-4, with unresolved D. Germline V CDR1 and CDR2: SGHAT, FQNNGV. The V gene lost 1 base and the J gene lost 7 bases, with 10 bases spanning the gap. This CDR3 contains 14 residues. The CDR3 DNA reads as TGTGCCAGCAGCTTAGGCCCCAGGTTTGAAAAACTGTTTTTT. It is translated as CASSLGPRFEKLFF. The whole variable domain, remainder taken from reference TRBV11-2 and TRBJ1-4, is EAGVAQSPRYKIIEKRQSVAFWCNPISGHATLYWYQQILGQGPKLLIQFQNNGVVDDSQLPKDRFSAERLKGVDSTLKIQPAKLEDSAVYLCASSLGPRFEKLFFGSGTQLSVL.

V is TRBV13 and J is TRBJ2-3; perhaps TRBD1 as D (6 bases). The CDR3 extends over 15 amino acids. With 0 bases removed from V and 3 bases from J, the gap between germline ends came to 10 bases. Germline CDR1 is PRHDT and CDR2 is FYEKMQ (reference sequence). Written as DNA, the CDR3 is TGTGCCAGCAGCTTAGGCCTGCAGGGGACAGATACGCAGTATTTT. Translating gives CASSLGLQGTDTQYF. Drawing the rest from reference TRBV13 and TRBJ2-3, the complete variable domain is AAGVIQSPRHLIKEKRETATLKCYPIPRHDTVYWYQQGPGQDPQFLISFYEKMQSDKGSIPDRFSAQQFSDYHSELNMSSLELGDSALYFCASSLGLQGTDTQYFGPGTRLTVL.

The chain links TRBV21-1 to TRBJ1-2. TRBV21-1 is a listed pseudogene. This CDR3 comprises 16 residues. The DNA for the CDR3 is TGTGCCAGCAGCCCACGCTGGGGCGGGGCCAACTATGGCTACACCTTC. Amino acid sequence: CASSPRWGGANYGYTF.

This clone showed up just once. V usage is TRBV28 and J usage is TRBJ1-4, with 7 nucleotides matching TRBD1. Germline V lookup: CDR1 MDHEN, CDR2 SYDVKM. V dropped 5 bases and J dropped 2; count of bases not matched to a gene: 8. The CDR3 totals 16 residues. CDR3 in amino acids: CASSMAGGGTNEKLFF. CDR3 DNA: TGTGCCAGCAGTATGGCGGGAGGGGGCACTAATGAAAAACTGTTTTTT.

The rearrangement links TRBV19 to TRBJ1-2, with D perhaps TRBD1 (6 bases). V shed 7 bases and J shed 0 bases, with 15 bases lying between them. The CDR3 has 15 residues. Germline-derived CDR1 and CDR2 are LNHDA and SQIVND (reference sequence). CDR3 loop: CASNHRGAANYGYTF. Written as DNA, the CDR3 is TGTGCCAGTAACCACCGGGGGGCGGCTAACTATGGCTACACCTTC.

V gene TRBV27 combines with J gene TRBJ2-2; tentatively, D is TRBD1 (5 bases). This CDR3 has 12 residues. Germline-derived CDR1 and CDR2 are MNHEY and SMNVEV (reference sequence). V lost 6 bases and J lost 7, with 9 bases in between. CDR3 nucleotides: TGTGCCAGCAGACCAGGGTACGGGGAGCTGTTTTTT. This gives the protein CASRPGYGELFF.

This clone came up once. The rearrangement uses TRBV19 and TRBJ2-1; 8 positions agree with TRBD2. The trim removed 4 bases at V and 3 bases at J, leaving 14 bases unmatched. The CDR3 spans 18 residues. Per germline, CDR1 LNHDA and CDR2 SQIVND (reference sequence). The CDR3 spells CASSTSGSGELGYNEQFF. CDR3 nucleotide sequence: TGTGCCAGTAGTACCTCGGGTAGCGGGGAACTTGGCTACAATGAGCAGTTCTTC.

V usage is TRBV7-9 and J usage is TRBJ2-7; D perhaps matches TRBD1 (6 bases). This CDR3 is 14 amino acids long. Germline V lookup: CDR1 SEHNR, CDR2 FQNEAQ (reference sequence). Trimming left V 1 base short and J 3 bases short, with 10 bases between. Written as DNA, the CDR3 is TGTGCCAGCAGCTTAGGGGGGCGAAGCTACGAGCAGTACTTC. Its translation: CASSLGGRSYEQYF. Based on the CDR3 plus reference TRBV7-9 and TRBJ2-7, the full variable domain is DTGVSQNPRHKITKRGQNVTFRCDPISEHNRLYWYRQTLGQGPEFLTYFQNEAQLEKSRLLSDRFSAERPKGSFSTLEIQRTEQGDSAMYLCASSLGGRSYEQYFGPGTRLTVT.

This rearrangement joins TRBV20-1 to TRBJ2-5; D not certain. Trimming removed 1 base from V and 4 bases from J, with 4 bases in between. The CDR3 is made up of 11 amino acids. The germline gives CDR1 DFQATT, CDR2 SNEGSKA (reference sequence). The chain's CDR3 is CSARGGETQYF. CDR3 coding DNA: TGCAGTGCTAGAGGAGGAGAGACCCAGTACTTC.

The chain joins TRBV5-4 to TRBJ2-7; TRBD1 matches at 9 bases. The junction had 6 bases not matched to a gene; V was cut back by 1 base and J by 4 bases. CDR3 length: 15 amino acids. Germline lookup yields CDR1 SGHNT and CDR2 YYREEE (reference sequence). For the CDR3, the DNA is TGTGCCAGCAGCTTGAAGACAGGGGGGAATTACGAGCAGTACTTC. Protein sequence: CASSLKTGGNYEQYF.

The V gene is TRBV14, the J gene TRBJ1-4, with a weak D call TRBD1 (5 bases). Trimming removed 1 base at V and 0 bases at J, with 9 bases between. Germline V gives CDR1 SGHDN, CDR2 FVKESK. The CDR3 is 16 amino acids. In DNA form, the CDR3 reads TGTGCCAGCAGCCAAGTCGGGGGGGCAACTAATGAAAAACTGTTTTTT. Its protein product is CASSQVGGATNEKLFF.

V is TRBV19 and J is TRBJ1-4; D uncertain. Germline V gene lookup returns CDR1 LNHDA and CDR2 SQIVND (reference sequence). This CDR3 is built from 14 residues. Deletions cut 6 bases from V and 8 bases from J, with 16 bases between. The chain's CDR3 is CASSTSGKHEKLFF. CDR3 DNA: TGTGCCAGTAGCACCTCGGGGAAGCACGAAAAACTGTTTTTT.

This clone appeared a single time. J is TRBJ2-5 and V is TRBV24-1; 11 nucleotides agree with TRBD2. Germline V CDR1 and CDR2: KGHDR, SFDVKD. CDR3 size: 16 residues. J was trimmed by 5 bases and V by 4 bases; bases with no gene match: 8. CDR3 amino acids: CATSDQAGTSGETQYF. The CDR3 DNA reads TGTGCCACCAGTGACCAAGCTGGGACTAGCGGTGAGACCCAGTACTTC.

The chain carries TRBV27 and TRBJ2-3; TRBD1 is a possible D gene (6 bases). With 6 bases removed from V and 1 base from J, the gap between germline ends came to 17 bases. Germline-derived CDR1 and CDR2 are MNHEY and SMNVEV (reference sequence). The CDR3 is 16 residues long. CDR3 coding DNA: TGTGCCAGCAGCCCATTTGACAACAGGGGCACAGATACGCAGTATTTT. It yields the protein CASSPFDNRGTDTQYF.